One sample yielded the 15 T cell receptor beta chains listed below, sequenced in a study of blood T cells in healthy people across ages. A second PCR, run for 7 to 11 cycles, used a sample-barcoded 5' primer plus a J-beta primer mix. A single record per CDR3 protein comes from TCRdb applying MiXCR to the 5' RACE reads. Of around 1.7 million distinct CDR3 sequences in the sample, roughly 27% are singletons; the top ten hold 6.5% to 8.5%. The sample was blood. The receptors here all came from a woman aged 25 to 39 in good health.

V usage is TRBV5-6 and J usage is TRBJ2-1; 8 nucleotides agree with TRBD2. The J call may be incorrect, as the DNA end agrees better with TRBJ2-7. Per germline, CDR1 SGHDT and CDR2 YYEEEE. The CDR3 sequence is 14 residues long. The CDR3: CASNKPGGTYEQYF. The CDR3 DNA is TGTGCCAGCAACAAGCCGGGAGGGACTTACGAGCAGTACTTC.

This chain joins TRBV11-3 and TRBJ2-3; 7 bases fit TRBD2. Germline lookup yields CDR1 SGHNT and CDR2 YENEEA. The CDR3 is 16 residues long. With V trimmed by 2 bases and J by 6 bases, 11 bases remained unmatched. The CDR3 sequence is CASSLWGGDQMDTQYF. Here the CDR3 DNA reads TGTGCCAGCAGCTTATGGGGAGGGGATCAGATGGATACGCAGTATTTT.

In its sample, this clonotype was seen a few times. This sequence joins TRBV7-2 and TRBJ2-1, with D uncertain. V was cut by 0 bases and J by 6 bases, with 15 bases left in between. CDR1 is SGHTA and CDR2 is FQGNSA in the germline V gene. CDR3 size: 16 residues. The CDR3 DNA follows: TGTGCCAGCAGCTTAGCGCCTAGGCAGCGTCTCAATGAGCAGTTCTTC. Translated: CASSLAPRQRLNEQFF.

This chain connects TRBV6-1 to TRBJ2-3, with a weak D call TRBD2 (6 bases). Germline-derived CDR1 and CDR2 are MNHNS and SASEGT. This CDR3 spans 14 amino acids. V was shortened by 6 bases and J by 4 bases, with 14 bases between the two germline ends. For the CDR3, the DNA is TGTGCCAGCAGGCCGGGACTCTCTTCAGATACGCAGTATTTT. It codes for CASRPGLSSDTQYF.

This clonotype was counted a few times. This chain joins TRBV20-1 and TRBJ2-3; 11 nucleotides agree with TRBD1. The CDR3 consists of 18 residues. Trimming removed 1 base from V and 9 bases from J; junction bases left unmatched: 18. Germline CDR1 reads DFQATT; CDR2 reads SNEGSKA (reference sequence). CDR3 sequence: CSARAPSDRGRIFGTQYF. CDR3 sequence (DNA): TGCAGTGCTAGAGCCCCCTCGGACAGGGGGCGCATCTTTGGCACGCAGTATTTT.

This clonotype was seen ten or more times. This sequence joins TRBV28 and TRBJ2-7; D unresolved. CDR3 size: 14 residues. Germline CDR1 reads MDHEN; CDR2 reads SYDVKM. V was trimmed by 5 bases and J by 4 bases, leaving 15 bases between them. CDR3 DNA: TGTGCCAGCAGTGCGGCGGCAGGAGCATACGAGCAGTACTTC. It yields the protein CASSAAAGAYEQYF.

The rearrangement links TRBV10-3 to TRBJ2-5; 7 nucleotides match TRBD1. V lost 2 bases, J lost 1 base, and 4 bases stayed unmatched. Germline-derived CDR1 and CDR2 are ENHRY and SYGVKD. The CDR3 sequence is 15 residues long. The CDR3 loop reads CAISEPGQSQETQYF. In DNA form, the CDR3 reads TGTGCCATCAGTGAGCCGGGACAGTCCCAAGAGACCCAGTACTTC.

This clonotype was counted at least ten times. CDR3: CSVRTSYNEQFF. The CDR3 nucleotides are TGCAGCGTTAGGACTAGTTATAATGAGCAGTTCTTC. The V call is TRBV29-1, the J call TRBJ2-1, with 7 bases fitting TRBD2. Germline-derived CDR1 and CDR2 are SQVTM and ANQGSEA. This CDR3 spans 12 amino acids. Trimming cost V 5 bases and J 7 bases; bases outside gene matches: 5.

CDR3 in amino acids: CASSLGPRASEQYF. CDR3 coding DNA: TGTGCCAGCAGCTTAGGTCCCAGGGCAAGCGAGCAGTACTTC. The J gene is TRBJ2-7, the V gene TRBV7-9; maybe TRBD1 (5 bases). Germline V lookup: CDR1 SEHNR, CDR2 FQNEAQ (reference sequence). The CDR3 extends over 14 amino acids. Trimming stripped 1 base from V and 6 bases from J, with 13 bases between.

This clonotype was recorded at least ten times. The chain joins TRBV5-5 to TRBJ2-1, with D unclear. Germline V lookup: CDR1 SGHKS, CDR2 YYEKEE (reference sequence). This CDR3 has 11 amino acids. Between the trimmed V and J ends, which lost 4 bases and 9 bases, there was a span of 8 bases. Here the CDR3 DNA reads TGTGCCAGCAGCAGAGATCGTGAGCAGTTCTTC. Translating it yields CASSRDREQFF.

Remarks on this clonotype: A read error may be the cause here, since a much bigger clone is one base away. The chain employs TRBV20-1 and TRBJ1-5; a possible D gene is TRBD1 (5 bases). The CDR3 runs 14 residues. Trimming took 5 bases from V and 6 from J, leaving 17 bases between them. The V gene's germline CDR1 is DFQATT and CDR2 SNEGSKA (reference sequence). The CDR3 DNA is TGCAGTGCTGGGGGTGGGGGGTTCACTCAGCCCCAGCATTTT. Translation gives CSAGGGGFTQPQHF.

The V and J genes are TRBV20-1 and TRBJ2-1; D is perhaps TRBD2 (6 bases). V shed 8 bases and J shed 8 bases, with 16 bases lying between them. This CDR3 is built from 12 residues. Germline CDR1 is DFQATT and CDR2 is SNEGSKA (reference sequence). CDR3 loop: CSTAPREDEQFF. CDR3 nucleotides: TGCAGTACCGCCCCTAGGGAGGATGAGCAGTTCTTC.

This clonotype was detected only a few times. CDR3 bases: TGTGCCAGCAGCCAAGGGGGGGCCCATTCCGAGCAGTTCTTC. It encodes CASSQGGAHSEQFF. The rearrangement joins TRBV3-1 to TRBJ2-1, with D tentatively TRBD1 or TRBD2 (6 bases each). Trimming cost V 1 base and J 10 bases, with 14 bases left between them. CDR1 and CDR2 (germline): LGHDT, YNNKEL (reference sequence). The CDR3 runs to 14 residues.

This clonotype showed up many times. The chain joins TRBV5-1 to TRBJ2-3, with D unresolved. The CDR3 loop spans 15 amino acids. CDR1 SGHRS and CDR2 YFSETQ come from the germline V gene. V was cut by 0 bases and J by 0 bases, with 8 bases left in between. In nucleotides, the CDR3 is TGCGCCAGCAGCTTGGCCGGCAGCAGCACAGATACGCAGTATTTT. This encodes CASSLAGSSTDTQYF.

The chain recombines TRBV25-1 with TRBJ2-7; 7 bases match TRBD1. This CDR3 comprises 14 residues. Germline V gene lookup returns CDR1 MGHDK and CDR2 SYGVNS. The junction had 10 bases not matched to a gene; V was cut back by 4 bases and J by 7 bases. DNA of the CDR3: TGTGCCAGCAGTGTCCCCGGTATCAGGGGGGAGCAGTACTTC. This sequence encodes CASSVPGIRGEQYF.